This T cell receptor (beta chain) appears in the sequencing data of a study of response to subunit inactivated influenza vaccine. Each CDR3 protein is one row after TCRdb ran MiXCR on the RT-PCR reads. The sample contains around 540,000 distinct CDR3 sequences, about 10% of which appear only once. Study results and caveats: Each seasonal influenza vaccination recruits few new T cells, the authors suggested.

Trimming removed 7 bases at V and 4 bases at J, with 13 bases between. The CDR3 covers 13 residues. Points on this clonotype: Its antigen remains unknown.

The sequence derives from a man in his fifties who received an inactivated influenza vaccine. V and J are TRBV12-3 or TRBV12-4 and TRBJ1-2; D remains unclear. The input for sequencing was PBMCs from blood, taken on the day of vaccination. CDR3 DNA sequence: TGTGCCAGCACCCTGGACCGAGTCTATGGCTACACCTTC. Its translation: CASTLDRVYGYTF.